This is a list of T cell receptor beta chains from one sample in a study of OX40 agonist ivuxolimab in advanced cancers. TCRdb's table, derived via immunoSEQ multiplex PCR, lists solely in-frame clones and lacks some. The profile covers about 150,000 clones, with roughly 94% appearing a single time and about 0.3% taken by the ten largest. This sample comprised CD4+ or CD8+ T cells sorted from blood, obtained in a trial of the OX40 agonist ivuxolimab. The receptors stem from an adult with an advanced solid tumor such as melanoma, head and neck, liver or kidney cancer. Both conserved end residues are trimmed from each CDR3. The D gene is left open where the match is weak.

>TRBV28|-
ASSLMSQPQH
>TRBV19|-
ASSISLQDEQY
>TRBV9|TRBD1
ASSTSGGRNQPQH
>TRBV6-8|-
ASRGKQVMGRDYGYT
>TRBV7-9|TRBD2
ASSLGGSGRRPSTDTQY
>TRBV19|-
ASSSDSNSPLH
>TRBV19|-
ASSTSYRTDTQY
>TRBV7-2|-
ASRIDSNEQF
>TRBV4-3|-
ASSQVDTQY
>TRBV6-1|-
AIRWGANVLT
>TRBV4-1|TRBD1
ASSQEFGIKRGTGLAKNIQY
>TRBV18|-
ASSPGGSQH
>TRBV5-4|-
ASSPDKNTEAF
>TRBV15|TRBD1
ATSIRPGGQETQY
>TRBV9|-
ASSVAPDSQETQY
>TRBV7-9|TRBD2
ASSLRLAGGHYNEQF
>TRBV18|-
ASSRNREETQY
>TRBV7-2|-
ASSLTGYYGYT
>TRBV5-1|-
ASSSGGHQNTEAF
>TRBV6-4|-
ASSDSGGYNEQF
>TRBV18|-
ASSPPARGGLGTQY
>TRBV9|TRBD1
ASSAHRTGIDYGYT
>TRBV28|-
ASRATGDGNQPQH
>TRBV5-8|-
ASSPWERSYEQY
>TRBV7-2|-
ASSGQAATYEQY
>TRBV9|TRBD2
ASSAPRGRGYNEQF
>TRBV6-5|-
ASCPRQIYGYT
>TRBV9|-
ASSPPTPNYGYT
>TRBV28|TRBD1
ASSGQGVADTQY
>TRBV5-1|TRBD1
ASSSLQGADGYT
>TRBV21-1|-
ASSKSAGQVSYEQY
>TRBV7-2|-
ASSRQLQETQY
>TRBV5-6|-
ASSSGLANEQF
>TRBV5-1|-
ASSLVVNTEAF
>TRBV6-4|TRBD1
ASSAQGEGSYNEQF
>TRBV6-5|TRBD2
ASSGRTSGSGEQY
>TRBV19|TRBD1
ASSIGQGAVEQY
>TRBV7-2|-
ASSLSTKISNQPQH
>TRBV6-1|-
ASSGVYSPLH
>TRBV19|TRBD1
ASSRSDRVTSREQY
>TRBV2|-
ASRQDSTDTQY
>TRBV6-5|TRBD1
ASSYSLSPGGTEAF
>TRBV4-2|-
ASSQELGGRGTKQY